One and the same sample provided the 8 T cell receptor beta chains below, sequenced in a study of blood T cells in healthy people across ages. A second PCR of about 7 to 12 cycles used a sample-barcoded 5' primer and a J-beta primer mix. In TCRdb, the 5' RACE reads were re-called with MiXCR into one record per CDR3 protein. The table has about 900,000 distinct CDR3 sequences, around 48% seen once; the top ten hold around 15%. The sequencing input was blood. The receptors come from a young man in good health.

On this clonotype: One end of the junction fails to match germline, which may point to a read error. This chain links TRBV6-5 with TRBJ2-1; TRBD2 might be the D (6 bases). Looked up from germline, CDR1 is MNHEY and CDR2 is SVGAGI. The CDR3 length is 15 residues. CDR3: CANSYLTAGNIEQFF. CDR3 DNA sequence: TGTGCCAACAGTTACTTGACAGCGGGCAATATTGAGCAGTTCTTC.

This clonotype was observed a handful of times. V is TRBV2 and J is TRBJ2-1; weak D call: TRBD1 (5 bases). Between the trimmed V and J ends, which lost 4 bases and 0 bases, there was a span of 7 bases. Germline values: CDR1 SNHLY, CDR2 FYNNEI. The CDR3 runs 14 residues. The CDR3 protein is CASSAQGSYNEQFF. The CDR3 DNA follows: TGTGCCAGCAGTGCTCAGGGCTCCTACAATGAGCAGTTCTTC.

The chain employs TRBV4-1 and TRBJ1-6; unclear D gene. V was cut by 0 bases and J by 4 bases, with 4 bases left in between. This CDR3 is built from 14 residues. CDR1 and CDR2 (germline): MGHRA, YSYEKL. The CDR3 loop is CASSQDPYNSPLHF. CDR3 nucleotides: TGCGCCAGCAGCCAAGATCCGTATAATTCACCCCTCCACTTT.

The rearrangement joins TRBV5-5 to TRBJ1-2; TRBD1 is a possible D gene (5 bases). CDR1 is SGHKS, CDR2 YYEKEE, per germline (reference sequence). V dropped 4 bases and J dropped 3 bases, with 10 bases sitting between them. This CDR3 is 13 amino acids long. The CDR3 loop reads CASSIQGDYGYTF. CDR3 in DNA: TGTGCCAGCAGCATACAAGGGGACTATGGCTACACCTTC. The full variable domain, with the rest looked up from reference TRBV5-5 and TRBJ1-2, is DAGVTQSPTHLIKTRGQQVTLRCSPISGHKSVSWYQQVLGQGPQFIFQYYEKEERGRGNFPDRFSARQFPNYSSELNVNALLLGDSALYLCASSIQGDYGYTFGSGTRLTVV.

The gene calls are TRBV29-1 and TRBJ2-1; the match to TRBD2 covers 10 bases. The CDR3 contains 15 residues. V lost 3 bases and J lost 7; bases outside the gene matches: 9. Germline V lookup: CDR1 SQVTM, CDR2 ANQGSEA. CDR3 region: CSVERGSGGGNEQFF. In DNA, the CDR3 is TGCAGCGTTGAGCGGGGCAGCGGGGGGGGGAATGAGCAGTTCTTC.

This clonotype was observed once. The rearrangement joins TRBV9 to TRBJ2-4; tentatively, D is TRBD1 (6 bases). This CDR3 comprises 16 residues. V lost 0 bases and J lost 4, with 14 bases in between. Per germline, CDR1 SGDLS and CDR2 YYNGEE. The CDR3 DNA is TGTGCCAGCAGCGTAGGACGGACAGCTTCAAAAAACATTCAGTACTTC. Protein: CASSVGRTASKNIQYF.

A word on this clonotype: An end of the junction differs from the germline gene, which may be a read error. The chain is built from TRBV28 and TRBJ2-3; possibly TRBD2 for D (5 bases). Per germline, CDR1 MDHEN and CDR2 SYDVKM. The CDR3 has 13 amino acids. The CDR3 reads CASSPLVVDMQYF. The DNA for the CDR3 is TGTGCCAGCAGTCCACTAGTTGTAGATATGCAGTATTTT. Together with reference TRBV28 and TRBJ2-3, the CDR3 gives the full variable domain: DVKVTQSSRYLVKRTGEKVFLECVQDMDHENMFWYRQDPGLGLRLIYFSYDVKMKEKGDIPEGYSVSREKKERFSLILESASTNQTSMYLCASSPLVVDMQYFGPGTRLTVL.

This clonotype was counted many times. CDR3 amino acids: CASSVRGDRSSYNEQFF. DNA of the CDR3: TGTGCCAGCAGCGTAAGGGGGGACCGGAGCTCCTACAATGAGCAGTTCTTC. This chain joins TRBV9 and TRBJ2-1, with D perhaps being TRBD1 or TRBD2 (6 bases each). Germline CDR1 SGDLS, CDR2 YYNGEE. Trimming took off 1 base at V and 0 bases at J, with 14 bases between the two ends. The CDR3 consists of 17 residues.